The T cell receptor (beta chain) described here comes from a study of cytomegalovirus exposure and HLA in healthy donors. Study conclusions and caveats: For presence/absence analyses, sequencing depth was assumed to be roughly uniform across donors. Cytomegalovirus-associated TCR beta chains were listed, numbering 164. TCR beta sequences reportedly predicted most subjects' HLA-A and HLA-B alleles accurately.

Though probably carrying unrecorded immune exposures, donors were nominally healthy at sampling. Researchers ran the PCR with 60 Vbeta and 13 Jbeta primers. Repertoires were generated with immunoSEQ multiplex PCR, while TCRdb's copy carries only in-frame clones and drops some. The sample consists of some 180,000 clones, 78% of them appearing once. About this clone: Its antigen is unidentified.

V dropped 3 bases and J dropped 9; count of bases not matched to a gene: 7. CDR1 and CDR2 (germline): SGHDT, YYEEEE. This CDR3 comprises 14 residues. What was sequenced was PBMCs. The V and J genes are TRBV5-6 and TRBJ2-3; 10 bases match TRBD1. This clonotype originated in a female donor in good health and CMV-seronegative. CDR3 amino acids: CASSYRDRGRTQYF. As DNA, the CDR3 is TGTGCCAGCAGCTACCGGGACAGGGGACGGACGCAGTATTTT.